These T cell receptor beta chains were read from a single sample in a study of blood T cell repertoires in COVID-19. Some clones are missing from TCRdb's copy, which holds only in-frame ones; the method was immunoSEQ multiplex PCR. The data hold 98,000 or so clones, with 88% observed a single time. What was sequenced was peripheral blood. The source of these receptors is a human donor in a cohort sampled during active COVID-19. Both conserved end residues are part of each CDR3. Size is omitted from some rows. Given values are once, few, many or a class for expanded clones.

clone_size | v_call | cdr3_length | cdr3_aa
NA | TRBV11-2 | 18 | CASSLDRLASGLQETQYF
once | TRBV27 | 13 | CASSPTRVDEQYF
NA | TRBV6-6 | 15 | CASSYRSGSYNEQFF
NA | TRBV9 | 13 | CASSRTSGTKQFF
few | TRBV19 | 16 | CASSIVFGAAKETQYF
NA | TRBV7-9 | 18 | CASSGGSTGGGNTGELFF
once | TRBV5-4 | 15 | CASSFVPGGSQPQHF
NA | TRBV10-2 | 14 | CASGTGTKGPEAFF
NA | TRBV7-9 | 14 | CASSLATGRDTQYF
NA | TRBV24-1 | 14 | CATSPGTGSYEQYF
NA | TRBV24-1 | 13 | CATSSGGAYGYTF
few | TRBV5-4 | 13 | CASSLKQDYGYTF
few | TRBV28 | 14 | CASSLTWSSYGYTF
NA | TRBV4-1 | 11 | CASSNGYEQYF
NA | TRBV4-2 | 14 | CASSQGGLNQPQHF
NA | TRBV2 | 15 | CASSGNRGKNTEAFF
NA | TRBV19 | 14 | CASKEVGGANVLTF
NA | TRBV13 | 16 | CASSPGLAGNTDTQYF
NA | TRBV20-1 | 11 | CSAGQGETQYF
NA | TRBV19 | 15 | CASSIVSQGGSPLHF
NA | TRBV27 | 14 | CASRASGGKYEQYF
NA | TRBV11-2 | 17 | CASRKQRGGLDTDTQYF
few | TRBV7-2 | 15 | CASSPLRGSNQPQHF
NA | TRBV30 | 14 | CAWTRRAGTQPQHF
NA | TRBV6-6 | 13 | CASSYDRGNGYTF
NA | TRBV18 | 14 | CASSPQETDGELFF
NA | TRBV20-1 | 17 | CSASATRDRVGNTEAFF
NA | TRBV7-9 | 16 | CASSLGLGGAGQPQHF
NA | TRBV4-1 | 14 | CASSQDPQYVEQFF
NA | TRBV5-1 | 14 | CASSLATGGSGYTF
NA | TRBV15 | 13 | CATSGRLYYGYTF
NA | TRBV5-4 | 14 | CASSLGGLSYEQYF
few | TRBV5-1 | 14 | CASSLYQGKYEQYF
NA | TRBV5-1 | 16 | CASSNLSGRGNYGYTF
NA | TRBV5-4 | 17 | CASSLASGGSYDYTQYF
NA | TRBV7-8 | 16 | CASSSGTGPTNEKLFF
few | TRBV15 | 18 | CATSRDTGLTRSNQPQHF
NA | TRBV10-3 | 14 | CAISSGQDSYEQYF
NA | TRBV5-1 | 15 | CASSLDVSSYNEQFF
NA | TRBV5-1 | 15 | CASSWSGNSNQPQHF
NA | TRBV23-1 | 15 | CASGGNTGVNQPQHF
NA | TRBV4-1 | 14 | CASSHYTGQTEAFF
NA | TRBV6-6 | 15 | CASSNGLAGAREQYF
NA | TRBV11-2 | 14 | CASSSHPRSYGYTF
NA | TRBV5-6 | 17 | CASSPDGGDLLYNEQFF
NA | TRBV29-1 | 15 | CSATVGTDVTGELFF
NA | TRBV4-1 | 15 | CASSQVPGLTDTQYF
NA | TRBV11-2 | 18 | CASSPNPWGSQGGNTIYF
NA | TRBV28 | 15 | CASRLGTGVADEQFF
NA | TRBV6-2/TRBV6-3 | 14 | CASSGGQGTGTQYF
NA | TRBV27 | 13 | CASGHTGSYEQYF
once | TRBV2 | 15 | CASSPGQANTDTQYF